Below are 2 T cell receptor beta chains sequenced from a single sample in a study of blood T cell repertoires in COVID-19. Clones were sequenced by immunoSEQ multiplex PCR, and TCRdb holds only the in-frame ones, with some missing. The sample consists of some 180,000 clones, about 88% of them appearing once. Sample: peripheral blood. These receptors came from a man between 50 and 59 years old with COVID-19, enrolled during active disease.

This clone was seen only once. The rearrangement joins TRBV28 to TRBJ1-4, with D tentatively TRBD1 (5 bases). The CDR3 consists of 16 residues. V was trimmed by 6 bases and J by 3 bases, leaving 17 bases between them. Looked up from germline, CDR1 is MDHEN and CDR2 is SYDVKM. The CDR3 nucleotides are TGTGCCAGCAGCTTAGGAGGCGGGGCATCTAATGAAAAACTGTTTTTT. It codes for CASSLGGGASNEKLFF.

The CDR3 loop reads CATSDPGGAVIGELFF. The CDR3 DNA reads TGTGCCACCAGTGATCCAGGGGGAGCAGTTATCGGGGAGCTGTTTTTT. The chain combines TRBV24-1 with TRBJ2-2; 7 bases fit TRBD1. The V gene end was trimmed by 3 bases and the J gene end by 7 bases; junction bases not matched to a gene: 10. Germline loops: CDR1 KGHDR, CDR2 SFDVKD. The CDR3 is made up of 16 amino acids.